These T cell receptor beta chains were read from a single sample in a study of shared clonotypes between healthy human individuals. TCRdb's table, derived via immunoSEQ multiplex PCR, lists solely in-frame clones and lacks some. The sample shows around 690,000 clones, 80% to 95% of them seen only once. Input material: memory CD8+ T cells from PBMCs. These receptor sequences come from a man aged 18 to 29 in good health. Some clones in this sample may be carry-over from other donors' samples. Each CDR3 is given with its conserved first and last residue. The D gene is left open where the match is weak. Only some rows state a clone size, as once, few, many or a class for expanded clones.

CDR3 protein	CDR3 DNA	J gene	clone size	V gene	D gene
CASSQTQGVFYEQYF	TGCGCCAGCAGCCAAACACAGGGGGTGTTCTACGAGCAGTACTTC	TRBJ2-7	many	TRBV4-1	TRBD1
CASSHGGTEAFF	TGTGCCAGCAGCCACGGCGGAACTGAAGCTTTCTTT	TRBJ1-1	NA	TRBV5-5	NA
CASSPTTDRVSEQFF	TGTGCCAGCAGCCCAACGACGGACCGCGTGAGTGAGCAGTTCTTC	TRBJ2-1	NA	TRBV7-3	NA
CASSSWGRTDTQYF	TGTGCCAGCAGTTCCTGGGGGCGTACAGATACGCAGTATTTT	TRBJ2-3	NA	TRBV27	NA
CASSSITQERPSSYEQYF	TGTGCCAGCAGTTCAATCACGCAGGAACGTCCGAGCTCCTACGAGCAGTACTTC	TRBJ2-7	NA	TRBV27	NA
CASSFTPRISQETQYF	TGTGCCAGCAGTTTTACACCGAGGATTAGCCAAGAGACCCAGTACTTC	TRBJ2-5	NA	TRBV28	NA
CASSLGPPIRLTGILGGNTIYF	TGCGCCAGCAGCTTGGGACCACCGATTAGGCTAACCGGAATACTAGGGGGAAACACCATATATTTT	TRBJ1-3	NA	TRBV5-1	NA
CASSFGPNQPQHF	TGTGCCAGCAGTTTCGGACCCAATCAGCCCCAGCATTTT	TRBJ1-5	NA	TRBV28	NA
CASSTSTDTQYF	TGTGCCAGCAGCACATCTACAGATACGCAGTATTTT	TRBJ2-3	NA	TRBV7-9	NA
CASSLSGGSDYNEQFF	TGTGCCAGCAGCTTATCGGGCGGGAGTGATTACAATGAGCAGTTCTTC	TRBJ2-1	NA	TRBV7-9	TRBD2
CASSQIDRDRTEAFF	TGCGCCAGCAGCCAGATCGACAGGGATCGGACTGAAGCTTTCTTT	TRBJ1-1	NA	TRBV4-1	TRBD1
CASSIYGDSGPNNEQFF	TGTGCCAGTAGTATTTATGGGGACAGTGGCCCTAACAATGAGCAGTTCTTC	TRBJ2-1	once	TRBV19	TRBD1
CASSSSLAAISYEQYF	TGTGCCAGCAGTTCGTCGCTAGCGGCTATCTCCTACGAGCAGTACTTC	TRBJ2-7	NA	TRBV28	TRBD2
CASSEGQGSSYEQYF	TGTGCCAGCAGCGAGGGACAGGGTAGTTCGTACGAGCAGTACTTC	TRBJ2-7	NA	TRBV9	TRBD1
CASSFYRGLTGELFF	TGTGCCAGCAGTTTCTACAGGGGGCTCACCGGGGAGCTGTTTTTT	TRBJ2-2	NA	TRBV27	TRBD1
CASSLKLGARSYNEQFF	TGTGCCAGCAGTTTAAAGTTAGGGGCCCGCTCCTACAATGAGCAGTTCTTC	TRBJ2-1	NA	TRBV28	NA
CSVEFVIRAGAVEQYF	TGCAGCGTTGAATTCGTGATACGAGCGGGAGCGGTCGAGCAGTACTTC	TRBJ2-7	NA	TRBV29-1	TRBD2
CASRLAGSGRAWETQYF	TGTGCAAGTCGCTTAGCGGGTAGCGGGAGGGCCTGGGAGACCCAGTACTTC	TRBJ2-5	NA	TRBV12-2	NA
CASSARTGLGTDTQYF	TGTGCCAGCAGCGCTCGGACAGGCCTTGGCACAGATACGCAGTATTTT	TRBJ2-3	NA	TRBV7-3	TRBD1
CASSPPSGRSSYEQYF	TGTGCCAGCAGCCCCCCTAGCGGGAGGTCCTCCTACGAGCAGTACTTC	TRBJ2-7	NA	TRBV7-9	TRBD2
CASSSPTGSNPAKNIQYF	TGTGCCAGCAGTTCGCCGACAGGTTCCAACCCGGCCAAAAACATTCAGTACTTC	TRBJ2-4	NA	TRBV27	NA
CASSEVIDGGAPGEPEQYF	TGTGCCAGCAGTGAAGTTATTGATGGAGGGGCGCCGGGCGAGCCCGAGCAGTACTTC	TRBJ2-7	NA	TRBV6-1	NA
CASSQSLAGAYEQYF	TGTGCCAGCAGCCAAAGTCTAGCGGGAGCTTACGAGCAGTACTTC	TRBJ2-7	NA	TRBV4-2	TRBD2
CASSLGFYTGELFF	TGTGCCAGCAGCTTGGGCTTTTACACCGGGGAGCTGTTTTTT	TRBJ2-2	NA	TRBV7-2	NA
CSVEGYPTGENYGYTF	TGCAGCGTTGAAGGATACCCTACAGGGGAGAACTATGGCTACACCTTC	TRBJ1-2	NA	TRBV29-1	TRBD1
CASSLWPSGSGIEQFF	TGTGCCAGCAGTTTGTGGCCTAGCGGGAGTGGTATTGAGCAGTTCTTC	TRBJ2-1	NA	TRBV28	TRBD2
CASGQGENTEAFF	TGCGCCAGCGGGCAGGGGGAGAACACTGAAGCTTTCTTT	TRBJ1-1	few	TRBV4-1	TRBD1
CASSPSGIAYEQYF	TGTGCCAGCAGCCCAAGCGGCATTGCCTACGAGCAGTACTTC	TRBJ2-7	NA	TRBV4-2	NA
CASSTPSITSGYEQYF	TGTGCCAGCAGTACCCCCAGTATAACTAGCGGCTACGAGCAGTACTTC	TRBJ2-7	many	TRBV28	TRBD2
CASSTSSGTSAPYF	TGTGCCAGCAGCACCTCATCTGGGACCTCGGCCCCGTACTTC	TRBJ2-7	NA	TRBV5-6	NA
CASGVLGGNHEQYF	TGTGCCAGTGGAGTATTGGGCGGGAACCACGAGCAGTACTTC	TRBJ2-7	few	TRBV19	NA
CASSQGGSSYNEQFF	TGTGCCAGCAGTCAGGGGGGGTCCTCCTACAATGAGCAGTTCTTC	TRBJ2-1	NA	TRBV6-5	NA
CASSLYRVQGNTEAFF	TGTGCCAGCAGCTTATATCGGGTACAGGGGAACACTGAAGCTTTCTTT	TRBJ1-1	NA	TRBV7-6	NA
CASSASGTQFF	TGTGCCAGCAGCGCATCCGGGACGCAGTTCTTC	TRBJ2-1	NA	TRBV9	NA
CASSTRTGTNTEAFF	TGTGCCAGTAGTACACGGACAGGGACGAACACTGAAGCTTTCTTT	TRBJ1-1	NA	TRBV19	TRBD1
CARTGGRAPDTQYF	TGTGCCAGGACTGGCGGGAGGGCCCCAGATACGCAGTATTTT	TRBJ2-3	NA	TRBV2	TRBD2
CASSLGPASGTGGELFF	TGTGCCAGCAGTTTAGGGCCGGCTAGCGGGACCGGCGGGGAGCTGTTTTTT	TRBJ2-2	once	TRBV27	TRBD2
CASSRYNGDIQYF	TGTGCCAGCAGTCGTTACAACGGGGACATTCAGTACTTC	TRBJ2-4	NA	TRBV28	NA
CSGTERDRGEQYF	TGCAGCGGGACAGAGCGGGATCGAGGAGAGCAGTACTTC	TRBJ2-7	NA	TRBV29-1	NA
CASSFGIWTDSYNEQFF	TGCGCCAGCAGCTTTGGGATTTGGACGGACTCCTACAATGAGCAGTTCTTC	TRBJ2-1	NA	TRBV5-1	NA
CASSPGGGGSYNEQFF	TGTGCCAGCAGCCCAGGAGGGGGGGGCTCCTACAATGAGCAGTTCTTC	TRBJ2-1	NA	TRBV14	NA
CASRKGWFGTYEQYF	TGTGCCAGCAGAAAGGGCTGGTTTGGGACCTACGAGCAGTACTTC	TRBJ2-7	NA	TRBV28	NA